A single sample is the source of the 10 T cell receptor beta chains below, sequenced in a study of response to subunit inactivated influenza vaccine. MiXCR, run by TCRdb on the RT-PCR reads, gives a single entry per CDR3 protein. The sample has around 500,000 distinct CDR3 sequences; roughly 9.8% are singletons. The sequencing here drew on PBMCs from blood, taken 40 to 50 days after vaccination. Source of these receptors: a man in his fifties or sixties who received an inactivated influenza vaccine.

In its sample, this clonotype was seen many times. This sequence joins TRBV29-1 and TRBJ2-1; TRBD2 is a possible D gene (5 bases). CDR1 is SQVTM and CDR2 is ANQGSEA in the germline V gene. The length of the CDR3 is 12 residues. V gave up 7 bases and J gave up 6 bases, with 13 bases separating them. CDR3 in DNA: TGCAGCGCCAGGACTGTAGCCAATGAGCAGTTCTTC. This translates into CSARTVANEQFF.

This clonotype was detected ten times or more. The chain is built from TRBV4-3 and TRBJ2-7; D ambiguous. From germline, CDR1 is LGHNA and CDR2 YSLEER. V lost 0 bases and J 3 bases, leaving 9 bases between the germline ends. The CDR3 length is 14 residues. CDR3 sequence reads: CASSQEDRGYEQYF. The CDR3 DNA reads as TGCGCCAGCAGCCAAGAGGACCGCGGCTACGAGCAGTACTTC.

This clonotype was seen only a few times. V and J are TRBV7-9 and TRBJ2-1; the D is unclear. With 10 bases removed from V and 3 bases from J, the gap between germline ends came to 7 bases. Looked up from germline, CDR1 is SEHNR and CDR2 is FQNEAQ (reference sequence). CDR3 length: 11 residues. In DNA form, the CDR3 reads TGTGCCACCCAGGACTACAATGAGCAGTTCTTC. Translation: CATQDYNEQFF.

This chain uses TRBV9 with TRBJ2-3, with 10 bases that match TRBD2. CDR1 is SGDLS, CDR2 YYNGEE, per germline. V lost 4 bases to trimming and J lost 0 bases; unmatched junction nucleotides: 14. The CDR3 loop spans 19 amino acids. The CDR3 loop reads CASSRTIPSGGTSTDTQYF. The CDR3 DNA reads as TGTGCCAGCAGCCGCACCATCCCTAGCGGGGGTACTAGCACAGATACGCAGTATTTT.

This clonotype appeared a few times. CDR3 sequence: CASSLGTGGFYGYTF. As DNA, the CDR3 is TGTGCCAGCAGCTTAGGGACAGGGGGGTTCTATGGCTACACCTTC. The V and J genes are TRBV11-2 and TRBJ1-2, with TRBD1 matching over 10 bases. CDR3 length: 15 residues. From germline, CDR1 is SGHAT and CDR2 FQNNGV. The V segment lost 1 base and the J segment 4 bases; nucleotides outside the gene matches: 3.

This clonotype was detected many times. V usage is TRBV12-3 or TRBV12-4 and J usage is TRBJ2-2; 13 bases align to TRBD2. V lost 7 bases, J lost 5 bases, and 4 bases stayed unmatched. This CDR3 region has 15 residues. The chain's CDR3 is CASMPGLAGTGELFF. The CDR3 coding sequence is TGTGCCAGCATGCCGGGACTAGCGGGAACCGGGGAGCTGTTTTTT.

The CDR3 loop is CASSPGLYQPQHF. The DNA for the CDR3 is TGTGCCAGCAGCCCGGGGCTATATCAGCCCCAGCATTTT. This chain connects TRBV12-3 or TRBV12-4 to TRBJ1-5, with D possibly matching TRBD1 (5 bases). This CDR3 spans 13 amino acids. V gave up 6 bases and J gave up 5 bases, with 11 bases separating them.

This clonotype occurred many times. The V gene is TRBV29-1, the J gene TRBJ2-5, with D hard to call. CDR3 size: 11 residues. Trimming pared 1 base from V and 5 bases from J, leaving 5 bases between. CDR1 SQVTM and CDR2 ANQGSEA come from the germline V gene. This CDR3 is CSVEGGETQYF. Here the CDR3 DNA reads TGCAGCGTTGAAGGCGGCGAGACCCAGTACTTC.

This clonotype has a handful of counts. The genes are TRBV12-3 or TRBV12-4 and TRBJ2-3; D possibly uses TRBD1 or TRBD2 (5 bases each). The CDR3 length is 16 residues. Trimming removed 6 bases from V and 0 bases from J, with 16 bases in between. In nucleotides, the CDR3 is TGTGCCAGCAGGGCCCAGGGACCAACTAGCACAGATACGCAGTATTTT. Residues: CASRAQGPTSTDTQYF.

The V and J genes are TRBV29-1 and TRBJ2-7; 7 bases align to TRBD1. Trimming removed 6 bases from V and 3 bases from J; junction bases left unmatched: 11. The CDR3 is made up of 14 amino acids. Germline V gives CDR1 SQVTM, CDR2 ANQGSEA. DNA of the CDR3: TGCAGCGTGGTACAGGGGATAACGGGCTACGAGCAGTACTTC. Translated: CSVVQGITGYEQYF.